The following is a T cell receptor beta chain sequence with its context. These data come from a study of blood T cell repertoires in COVID-19. TCRdb's table, derived via immunoSEQ multiplex PCR, lists solely in-frame clones and lacks some. Here the sample spans about half a million clones, 70% to 90% being singletons. This CDR3 comprises 16 residues. Trimming shortened V by 0 bases and J by 0 bases, and 9 bases separated the two germline ends. The germline gives CDR1 LNHDA, CDR2 SQIVND (reference sequence). The TCR sequence derives from a human donor in a cohort sampled during active COVID-19. This chain links TRBV19 with TRBJ1-5, with D hard to call. The sample was peripheral blood. The CDR3 DNA reads TGTGCCAGTAGTATAGAGGCCGGGGATAGCAATCAGCCCCAGCATTTT. Translating it yields CASSIEAGDSNQPQHF.